Listed here are 5 T cell receptor beta chains from one sample, sequenced in a study of chemoradiotherapy in HPV16-positive cancers. Repertoires were generated with immunoSEQ multiplex PCR, while TCRdb's copy carries only in-frame clones and drops some. Of fewer than 16,000 clones detected, 65% to 80% appear once; the ten largest clones hold roughly a tenth. This sample was taken from a patient who underwent chemoradiotherapy. The receptors originated from a human donor with HPV-associated anogenital cancer.

The V call is TRBV27, the J call TRBJ2-5; D might be TRBD2 (6 bases). CDR1 is MNHEY, CDR2 SMNVEV, per germline (reference sequence). The CDR3 is made up of 13 amino acids. Trimming took 5 bases from V and 4 from J, leaving 11 bases between them. CDR3 amino acids: CASSRRRGETQYF. The CDR3 nucleotides read TGTGCCAGCAGTCGTAGGCGGGGAGAGACCCAGTACTTC.

The chain links TRBV7-2 to TRBJ1-1; D gene unclear. V shed 5 bases and J shed 0 bases, with 13 bases lying between them. The CDR3 spans 15 residues. Germline CDR1 and CDR2: SGHTA and FQGNSA. The DNA for the CDR3 is TGTGCCAGCAGCCCCGGGAGGGTGATGAACACTGAAGCTTTCTTT. Translating it yields CASSPGRVMNTEAFF.

The rearrangement joins TRBV9 to TRBJ2-1; 9 nucleotides match TRBD1. The J segment lost 2 bases and the V segment lost 3 bases, leaving 3 bases of the junction unmatched. The CDR3 extends over 15 amino acids. Germline CDR1 SGDLS, CDR2 YYNGEE. The CDR3 loop reads CASSAGTGTYNEQFF. The CDR3 DNA reads TGTGCCAGCAGCGCCGGGACAGGGACCTACAATGAGCAGTTCTTC.

This clone was observed a few times. J is TRBJ2-7 and V is TRBV1; the table gives TRBD1 as D, unverified against the DNA. TRBV1 is a pseudogene. The CDR3 loop spans 15 amino acids. The CDR3 coding sequence is TGCACCAGCAGCCAAGTTGGGACAGGGGACTACGAGCAGTACTTC. Protein sequence: CTSSQVGTGDYEQYF.

V gene TRBV19 combines with J gene TRBJ1-2; 7 nucleotides line up with TRBD1. Germline loops: CDR1 LNHDA, CDR2 SQIVND (reference sequence). V was pared by 9 bases and J by 4 bases, with 17 bases of the junction left unmatched. This CDR3 contains 16 residues. The CDR3 spells CASLTWTGLGTYGYTF. The DNA of the CDR3 is TGTGCCAGCCTCACATGGACAGGCTTAGGGACCTATGGCTACACCTTC.